This passage covers 4 T cell receptor beta chains from one sample sequenced in a study of blood T cell repertoires in COVID-19. Clones were read by immunoSEQ multiplex PCR, and TCRdb kept only the in-frame ones, dropping some. The sample yields about 70,000 clones, roughly 77% seen once. The sequencing sample was made of peripheral blood. Source of these receptors: an elderly man with acute or convalescent COVID-19.

The rearrangement links TRBV6-5 to TRBJ2-5, with D possibly being TRBD1 (6 bases). V was clipped by 6 bases and J by 5 bases, with 16 bases between them. The CDR3 is 14 residues long. In germline, CDR1 is MNHEY, CDR2 SVGAGI. Here the CDR3 reads CASRPPWTDETQYF. The CDR3 nucleotides read TGTGCCAGCAGACCGCCCTGGACAGACGAGACCCAGTACTTC.

V and J are TRBV19 and TRBJ1-1; D is uncertain. Between the trimmed V and J ends, which lost 9 bases and 2 bases, there was a span of 16 bases. CDR3 length: 14 residues. Germline CDR1 LNHDA, CDR2 SQIVND (reference sequence). The CDR3, as DNA: TGTGCCAGCTACCGGTTCGGTTTTAACACTGAAGCTTTCTTT. This sequence encodes CASYRFGFNTEAFF.

V and J are TRBV5-3 and TRBJ2-1, with 8 bases lining up with TRBD1. TRBV5-3 has ORF status, its function being uncertain. V dropped 2 bases and J dropped 6; count of bases not matched to a gene: 10. This CDR3 spans 16 amino acids. The CDR3 DNA is TGTGCCAGAAGCTTCCAGGCAGGGGGCGCGAGCAATGAGCAGTTCTTC. Its translation is CARSFQAGGASNEQFF.

The chain employs TRBV24-1 and TRBJ1-5; unclear D gene. Germline values: CDR1 KGHDR, CDR2 SFDVKD. This CDR3 region has 15 residues. V lost 3 bases and J 7 bases, leaving 15 bases between the germline ends. This chain's CDR3 is CATSDPGTTGQPQHF. The CDR3 nucleotides are TGTGCCACCAGTGATCCGGGAACGACGGGGCAGCCCCAGCATTTT.